This T cell receptor beta chain is drawn from a study of response to subunit inactivated influenza vaccine. Study outcomes and limitations: A suggestion made by the authors is that each seasonal influenza vaccination recruits few new T cells.

TCRdb analysed the RT-PCR reads with MiXCR anew, one entry per CDR3 protein. Found here are more than 550,000 distinct CDR3 sequences, about 12% of them singletons; the top ten hold around 9.6%. This clonotype was found a few times. Its antigen remains unknown. CDR1 and CDR2 (germline): MDHEN, SYDVKM. V was pared by 6 bases and J by 4 bases, with 13 bases between. This CDR3 spans 14 amino acids. This receptor was obtained from a man aged 45-65 years who received an inactivated influenza vaccine. The sequencing used PBMCs from blood, collected on the day of vaccination. V gene TRBV28 combines with J gene TRBJ2-1, with D unclear. CDR3 residues: CASSRPLWYNEQFF. CDR3 sequence (DNA): TGTGCCAGCAGCCGCCCCCTATGGTACAATGAGCAGTTCTTC. Drawing the rest from reference TRBV28 and TRBJ2-1, the complete variable domain is DVKVTQSSRYLVKRTGEKVFLECVQDMDHENMFWYRQDPGLGLRLIYFSYDVKMKEKGDIPEGYSVSREKKERFSLILESASTNQTSMYLCASSRPLWYNEQFFGPGTRLTVL.